A single sample is the source of the 11 T cell receptor beta chains below, sequenced in a study of metastatic and nonmetastatic thyroid tumors. All patients reached thyroid surgery having received no treatment beforehand. TCRdb re-clonotyped the PCR reads through MiXCR. The sample contains tens of thousands of clones, 3.5% to 5% of which appear only once. Sample: blood. Receptors originate from a female donor with papillary thyroid cancer or a benign thyroid nodule (not recorded which). Some clones in this sample may be carry-over from other donors' samples.

There are a few counts of this clone. V gene TRBV11-2 combines with J gene TRBJ2-2; D not resolved. V lost 1 base to trimming and J lost 2 bases, with 5 bases between them. Germline CDR1 SGHAT, CDR2 FQNNGV. The CDR3 sequence is 14 residues long. CDR3: CASSLGPNTGELFF. The DNA of the CDR3 is TGTGCCAGCAGCTTAGGACCAAACACCGGGGAGCTGTTTTTT.

This clone showed up many times. Other nucleotide sequences from this sample produce the same CDR3. CDR3 sequence: CASRIQGSEKLFF. The CDR3 DNA sequence: TGTGCCAGCAGGATACAGGGGAGTGAAAAACTGTTTTTT. The chain employs TRBV27 and TRBJ1-4, with 7 bases fitting TRBD1. CDR1 and CDR2 (germline): MNHEY, SMNVEV (reference sequence). The CDR3 loop spans 13 amino acids. Trimming took 6 bases from V and 7 from J; bases not matched to a gene: 5. The variable domain in full, completed from reference TRBV27 and TRBJ1-4, reads EAQVTQNPRYLITVTGKKLTVTCSQNMNHEYMSWYRQDPGLGLRQIYYSMNVEVTDKGDVPEGYKVSRKEKRNFPLILESPSPNQTSLYFCASRIQGSEKLFFGSGTQLSVL.

This clone showed up many times. This chain's CDR3 is CSAREDRGNEKLFF. The CDR3 DNA follows: TGCAGTGCTAGGGAGGACAGGGGTAATGAAAAACTGTTTTTT. The chain links TRBV20-1 to TRBJ1-4; TRBD1 agrees at 9 bases. The CDR3 contains 14 residues. The J segment lost 4 bases and the V segment lost 3 bases, leaving 3 bases of the junction unmatched. CDR1 and CDR2 from the germline V gene are DFQATT and SNEGSKA (reference sequence).

The sample holds many counts of this clone. This chain uses TRBV7-9 with TRBJ1-6; D not resolved. Germline CDR1 and CDR2: SEHNR and FQNEAQ (reference sequence). The CDR3 consists of 13 residues. Trimming cost V 4 bases and J 9 bases, with 10 bases left between them. The CDR3 region is CASSSQSGSPLHF. The CDR3, as DNA: TGTGCCAGCAGCTCACAGTCGGGTTCACCCCTCCACTTT.

Sample share makes this clone medium-sized. V usage is TRBV12-3 or TRBV12-4 and J usage is TRBJ1-2; D is uncertain. CDR3 size: 13 residues. V was pared by 5 bases and J by 2 bases, with 9 bases between. The CDR3 sequence is CASSTDMNYGYTF. CDR3 nucleotide sequence: TGTGCCAGCAGTACAGACATGAACTATGGCTACACCTTC.

This clone was counted ten times or more. V and J are TRBV5-4 and TRBJ2-1, with 10 bases matching TRBD2. There are 15 residues in the CDR3. Germline V gene data show CDR1 as SGHNT and CDR2 as YYREEE (reference sequence). The V and J ends lost 4 bases and 8 bases, in that order; junction bases with no gene match: 9. The CDR3 loop reads CASSRTSGEGDEQFF. In DNA form, the CDR3 reads TGTGCCAGCAGCCGAACTAGCGGGGAGGGGGATGAGCAGTTCTTC.

This clone was counted at least ten times. The chain employs TRBV13 and TRBJ1-2; 9 nucleotides align to TRBD1. With V trimmed by 5 bases and J by 8 bases, 6 bases remained unmatched. The CDR3 has 13 amino acids. The V gene's germline CDR1 is PRHDT and CDR2 FYEKMQ (reference sequence). Here the CDR3 DNA reads TGTGCCAGCAGCCAGGGACAGGGTTACGGCTACACCTTC. Protein: CASSQGQGYGYTF.

This clone has more than one count but fewer than ten. The V call is TRBV12-3 or TRBV12-4, the J call TRBJ1-2; no definite D call. This CDR3 is built from 13 residues. V was clipped by 4 bases and J by 2 bases, with 8 bases between them. The CDR3 spells CASSSGGNYGYTF. In nucleotides, the CDR3 is TGTGCCAGCAGTTCTGGCGGGAACTATGGCTACACCTTC.

This clone rates as medium-sized. The V and J genes are TRBV6-5 and TRBJ1-1, with a possible D match to TRBD1 (5 bases). V shed 2 bases and J shed 0 bases, with 16 bases lying between them. The CDR3 has 17 amino acids. The germline V gene encodes CDR1 MNHEY and CDR2 SVGAGI. Here the CDR3 DNA reads TGTGCCAGCAGTTACAGGGCGACAGCTATTATGAACACTGAAGCTTTCTTT. Protein sequence: CASSYRATAIMNTEAFF.

This clone was recorded many times. The chain joins TRBV10-3 to TRBJ2-1, with 9 bases fitting TRBD2. The CDR3 is 15 amino acids. The J segment lost 6 bases and the V segment lost 0 bases, leaving 3 bases of the junction unmatched. CDR1 is ENHRY, CDR2 SYGVKD, per germline. This CDR3 reads CAISESREGGNEQFF. CDR3 DNA: TGTGCCATCAGTGAGTCGCGGGAGGGGGGCAATGAGCAGTTCTTC.

This clone occurred many times. Other DNA sequences in this specimen translate into the identical CDR3. This chain uses TRBV6-1 with TRBJ2-4; unclear D gene. Germline CDR1 MNHNS, CDR2 SASEGT. The CDR3 length is 13 residues. V lost 4 bases and J 6 bases, leaving 10 bases between the germline ends. CDR3 coding DNA: TGTGCCAGCAGTGTCACGGCCGCAAACATTCAGTACTTC. Residues: CASSVTAANIQYF.